The present entry profiles one TCR beta chain with its context. The time point: after neoadjuvant nivolumab, at surgical resection. No culture or expansion preceded analysis of these blood cells. The germline gives CDR1 SEHNR, CDR2 FQNEAQ (reference sequence). The ends were cut back, 1 base at V and 2 bases at J, with 12 bases in the middle. This CDR3 region has 15 residues. This sample is drawn from a study of neoadjuvant anti-PD-1 for oral cavity cancer. Produced via immunoSEQ multiplex PCR; TCRdb's table is partial and in-frame only. The sample holds some 14,000 clones, 67% seen once. The sequence was collected from a person between 40 and 85 years old with oral cavity squamous cell carcinoma. The rearrangement joins TRBV7-9 to TRBJ2-7, with D possibly called TRBD1 or TRBD2 (6 bases each). The material sequenced was PBMCs, taken after nivolumab (anti-PD-1) treatment. The CDR3 loop is CASSLGQDYPYEQYF. The CDR3 DNA sequence: TGTGCCAGCAGCTTAGGACAGGACTACCCCTACGAGCAGTACTTC.